This T cell receptor beta chain comes out of a study of identical twins (dated by TCRdb to about 2016). As for the study more broadly: TCR alpha and beta repertoires from monozygotic twins, unrelated adults of various ages and cord blood were deep-sequenced to test whether fetal clonotypes persist. To rule out contamination, the twin experiments were replicated at different times with different library preparation protocols.

General study outcomes and caveats: Excess twin sharing in beta out-of-frame sequences was weaker because fewer shared sequences lowered the signal-to-noise ratio. Compared with coincidental sharing between unrelated individuals, an excess of low generation-probability sequences was observed among out-of-frame TCR alpha sequences shared between twins. Abundant cord blood beta clonotypes had fewer insertions, young adult naive repertoires showed a similar but weaker trend, and memory repertoires showed no such trend. Because the same donors could not be followed over many years, the conclusions relied on cross-sectional statistical analysis. Zero-insertion analyses could be partly confounded by invariant T cells such as MAIT and iNKT, although diverse VJ usage argued against such confounding for most clonotypes. In monozygotic twins, recombination models systematically underestimated out-of-frame TCR alpha sharing, but the models matched the sharing seen between unrelated individuals.

Every donor in the study was a healthy Caucasian. Library method: 5' RACE. TCRdb lists the instrument as Illumina HiSeq 2000. Template switching added a universal primer binding site, and the final cDNA carried a unique molecular identifier that allowed TCR cDNA molecules to be counted accurately. Specific primers in the conserved constant-segment region were used to synthesize first-strand cDNA for the TCR alpha and beta chains. Each cDNA library was double barcoded, with a SMART-Mk sample barcode plus Illumina barcodes, to control for contamination. TruSeq adapter sequences and Illumina sample barcodes were added in two successive PCR steps. Sequencing of the TCR alpha and beta cDNA libraries was done on the Illumina HiSeq platform using custom primers. For the original study's pipeline: MiGEC processed the raw reads to extract unique molecular identifiers, while MiXCR was used to determine the CDR3 positions. For each individual, recombination models were inferred using an EM algorithm with the repgenHMM and IGoR tools. The tcR package in R was used for shared clonotype analysis, with sharing normalized by the product of cloneset sizes. Out-of-frame nonproductive sequences were analyzed to study raw recombination free of thymic and clonal selection effects. Through fastp at Q25 and MiXCR, TCRdb rebuilt clones from the public reads, retaining in-frame beta chains. Rows are unified per CDR3 protein, each entry keeping the most common DNA and genes. TCRdb's processing, not the authors' own work, is the source of the V and J calls. For this sample there are 1.5 million to 2 million distinct CDR3 sequences; around 29% appear just once. Around 0.3% of the sample belongs to the ten largest clones.

In the germline V gene, CDR1 corresponds to MGHRA and CDR2 to YSYEKL. Germline trimming: 4 bases from V, 4 bases from J; junction bases outside gene matches: 11. The CDR3, cysteine through phenylalanine, is 17 amino acids long. The read is trimmed to its CDR3 DNA, 51 bases read in frame from base 1. A note on this clonotype: What this receptor recognizes is not known. The record has no base qualities; no much larger clone is one base away.

Sample: cord blood. Recombination linked TRBV4-1 to TRBJ2-1; 9 middle bases align to TRBD2. This clonotype was obtained from a newborn girl in good health. The nucleotide sequence is given as TGCGCCAGCAGCCGCTTCCCACTAGCGGGTCCTTACAATGAGCAGTTCTTC. Its protein reads: CASSRFPLAGPYNEQFF.